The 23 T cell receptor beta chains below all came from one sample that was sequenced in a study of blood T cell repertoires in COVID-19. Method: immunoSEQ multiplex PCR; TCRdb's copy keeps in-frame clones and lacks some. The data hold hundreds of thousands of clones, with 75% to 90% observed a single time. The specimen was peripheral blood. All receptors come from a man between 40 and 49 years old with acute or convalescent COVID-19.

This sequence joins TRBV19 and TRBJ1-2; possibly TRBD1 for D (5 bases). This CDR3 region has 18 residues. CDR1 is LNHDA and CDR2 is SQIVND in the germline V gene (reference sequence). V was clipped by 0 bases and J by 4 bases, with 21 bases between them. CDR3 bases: TGTGCCAGTAGTATAGATCATAACAGGCTCATGGGATTCTATGGCTACACCTTC. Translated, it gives CASSIDHNRLMGFYGYTF.

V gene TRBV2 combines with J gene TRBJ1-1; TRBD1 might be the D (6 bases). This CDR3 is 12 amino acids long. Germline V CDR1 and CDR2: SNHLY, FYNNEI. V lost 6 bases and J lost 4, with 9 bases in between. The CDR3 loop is CASRNRATEAFF. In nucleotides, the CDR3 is TGTGCCAGCAGAAACAGGGCCACTGAAGCTTTCTTT.

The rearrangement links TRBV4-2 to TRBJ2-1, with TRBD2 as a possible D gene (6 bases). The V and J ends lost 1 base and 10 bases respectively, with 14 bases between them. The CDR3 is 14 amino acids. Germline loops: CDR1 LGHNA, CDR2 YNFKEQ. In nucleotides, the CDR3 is TGTGCCAGCAGCCAAGGGAGGGGATCTGACGAGCAGTTCTTC. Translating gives CASSQGRGSDEQFF.

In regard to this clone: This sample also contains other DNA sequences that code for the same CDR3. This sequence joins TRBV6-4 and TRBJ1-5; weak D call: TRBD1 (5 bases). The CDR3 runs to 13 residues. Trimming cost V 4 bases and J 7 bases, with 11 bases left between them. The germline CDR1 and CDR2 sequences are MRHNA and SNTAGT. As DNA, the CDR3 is TGTGCCAGCAGTGCAGGGCCCGGGCAGCCCCAGCATTTT. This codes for CASSAGPGQPQHF.

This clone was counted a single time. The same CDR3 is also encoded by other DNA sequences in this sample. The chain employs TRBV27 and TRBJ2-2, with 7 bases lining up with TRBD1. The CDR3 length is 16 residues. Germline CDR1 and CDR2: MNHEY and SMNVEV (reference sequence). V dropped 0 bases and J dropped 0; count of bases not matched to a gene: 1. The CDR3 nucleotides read TGTGCCAGCAGTTTATCCGGGACAGCGAACACCGGGGAGCTGTTTTTT. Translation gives CASSLSGTANTGELFF.

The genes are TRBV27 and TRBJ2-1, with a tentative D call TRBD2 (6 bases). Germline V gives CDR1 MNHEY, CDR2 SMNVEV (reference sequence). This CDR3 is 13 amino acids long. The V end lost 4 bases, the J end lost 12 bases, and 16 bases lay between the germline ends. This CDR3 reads CASSWGSGTAQFF. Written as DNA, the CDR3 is TGTGCCAGCAGTTGGGGTAGCGGAACGGCGCAGTTCTTC.

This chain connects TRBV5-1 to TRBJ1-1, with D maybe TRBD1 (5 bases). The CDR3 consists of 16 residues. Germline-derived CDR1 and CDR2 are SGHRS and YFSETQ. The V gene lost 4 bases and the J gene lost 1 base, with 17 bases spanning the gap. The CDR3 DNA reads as TGCGCCAGCAGCACATCCACCGGGGGGGAGAACACTGAAGCTTTCTTT. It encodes CASSTSTGGENTEAFF.

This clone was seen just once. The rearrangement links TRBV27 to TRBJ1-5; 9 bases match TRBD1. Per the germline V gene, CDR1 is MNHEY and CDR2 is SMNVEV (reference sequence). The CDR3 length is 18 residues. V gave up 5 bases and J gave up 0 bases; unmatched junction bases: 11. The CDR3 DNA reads TGTGCCAGCAGTCCCCAGACAGGGGGGTATTATAGCAATCAGCCCCAGCATTTT. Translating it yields CASSPQTGGYYSNQPQHF.

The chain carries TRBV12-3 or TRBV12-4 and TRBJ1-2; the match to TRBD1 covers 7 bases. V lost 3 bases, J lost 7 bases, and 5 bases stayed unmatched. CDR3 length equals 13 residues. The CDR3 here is CASSLTGTSGYTF. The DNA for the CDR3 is TGTGCCAGCAGTTTGACAGGGACCAGTGGCTACACCTTC.

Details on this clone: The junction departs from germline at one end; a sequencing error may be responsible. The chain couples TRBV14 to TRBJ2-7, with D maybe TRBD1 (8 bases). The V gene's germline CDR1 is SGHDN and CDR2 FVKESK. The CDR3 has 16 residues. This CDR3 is CASSPGQGLTLRSPTF. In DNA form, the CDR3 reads TGTGCCAGCAGCCCCGGACAGGGACTAACACTCCGATCCCCAACCTTC.

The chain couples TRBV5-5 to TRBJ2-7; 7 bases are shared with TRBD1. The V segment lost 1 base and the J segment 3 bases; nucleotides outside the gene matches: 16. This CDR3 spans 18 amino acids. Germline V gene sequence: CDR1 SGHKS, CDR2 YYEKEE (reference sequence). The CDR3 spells CASSLYGPGQAPYYEQYF. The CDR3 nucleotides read TGTGCCAGCAGCTTGTATGGACCCGGACAGGCCCCGTACTACGAGCAGTACTTC.

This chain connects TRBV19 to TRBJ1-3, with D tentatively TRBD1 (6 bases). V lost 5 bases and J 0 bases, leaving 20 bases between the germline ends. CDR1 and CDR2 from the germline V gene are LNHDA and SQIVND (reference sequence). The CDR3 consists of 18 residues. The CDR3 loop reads CASSPNPGTSFSGNTIYF. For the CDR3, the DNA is TGTGCCAGTAGTCCAAACCCCGGGACATCTTTCTCTGGAAACACCATATATTTT.

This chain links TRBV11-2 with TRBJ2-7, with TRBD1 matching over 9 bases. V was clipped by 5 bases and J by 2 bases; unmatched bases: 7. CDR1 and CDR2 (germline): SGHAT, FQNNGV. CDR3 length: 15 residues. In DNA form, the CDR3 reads TGTGCCAGCAGCCCAGGAGGGACAGGGACCTACGAGCAGTACTTC. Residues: CASSPGGTGTYEQYF.

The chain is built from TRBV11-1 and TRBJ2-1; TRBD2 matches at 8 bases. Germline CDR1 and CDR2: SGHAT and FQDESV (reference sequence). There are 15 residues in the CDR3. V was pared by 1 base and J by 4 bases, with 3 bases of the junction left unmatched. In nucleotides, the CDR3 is TGTGCCAGCAGCTTAGGGGCTAGCGGGTACAATGAGCAGTTCTTC. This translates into CASSLGASGYNEQFF.

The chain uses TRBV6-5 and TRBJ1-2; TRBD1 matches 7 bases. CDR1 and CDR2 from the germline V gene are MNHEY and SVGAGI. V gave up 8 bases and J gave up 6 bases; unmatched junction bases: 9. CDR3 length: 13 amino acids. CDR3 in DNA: TGTGCCAGCCAGACCGACAGGGTGGATGGCTACACCTTC. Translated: CASQTDRVDGYTF.

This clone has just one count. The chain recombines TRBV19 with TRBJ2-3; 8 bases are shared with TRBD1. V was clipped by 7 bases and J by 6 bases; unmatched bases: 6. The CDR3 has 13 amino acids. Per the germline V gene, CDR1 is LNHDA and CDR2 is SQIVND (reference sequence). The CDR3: CASNTGGLDTQYF. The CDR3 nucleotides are TGTGCCAGTAACACAGGGGGGTTGGATACGCAGTATTTT.

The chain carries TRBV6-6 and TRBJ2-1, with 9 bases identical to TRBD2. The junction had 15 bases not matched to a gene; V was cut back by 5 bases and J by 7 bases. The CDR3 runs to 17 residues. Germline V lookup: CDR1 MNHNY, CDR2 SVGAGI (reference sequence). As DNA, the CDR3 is TGTGCCAGCAGTCGGGAAAGGGGCGGGAGGGGGGTAAATGAGCAGTTCTTC. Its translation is CASSRERGGRGVNEQFF.

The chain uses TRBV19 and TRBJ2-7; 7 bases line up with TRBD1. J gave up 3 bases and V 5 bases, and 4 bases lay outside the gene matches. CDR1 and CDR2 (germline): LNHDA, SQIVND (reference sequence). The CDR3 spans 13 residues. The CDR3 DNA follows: TGTGCCAGTAGTGCAAGACAGGGCTACGAGCAGTACTTC. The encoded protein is CASSARQGYEQYF.

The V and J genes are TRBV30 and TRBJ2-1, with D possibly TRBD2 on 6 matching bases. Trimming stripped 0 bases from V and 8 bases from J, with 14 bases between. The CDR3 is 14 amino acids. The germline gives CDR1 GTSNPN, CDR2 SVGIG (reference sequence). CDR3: CAWSVRNSGYEQFF. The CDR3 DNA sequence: TGTGCCTGGAGTGTACGAAATAGCGGCTATGAGCAGTTCTTC.

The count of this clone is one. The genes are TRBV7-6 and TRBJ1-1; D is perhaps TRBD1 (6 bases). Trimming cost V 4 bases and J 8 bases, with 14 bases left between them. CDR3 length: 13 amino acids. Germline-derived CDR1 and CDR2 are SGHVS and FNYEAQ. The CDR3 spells CASSSSWTAEAFF. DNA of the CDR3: TGTGCCAGCAGCTCGTCTTGGACAGCCGAAGCTTTCTTT.

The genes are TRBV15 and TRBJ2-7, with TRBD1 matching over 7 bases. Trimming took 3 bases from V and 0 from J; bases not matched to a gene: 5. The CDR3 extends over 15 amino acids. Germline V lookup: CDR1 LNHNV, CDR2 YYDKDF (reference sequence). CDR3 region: CATSSGQVASYEQYF. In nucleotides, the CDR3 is TGTGCCACCAGCAGCGGACAGGTAGCCTCCTACGAGCAGTACTTC. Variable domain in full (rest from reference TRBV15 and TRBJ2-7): DAMVIQNPRYQVTQFGKPVTLSCSQTLNHNVMYWYQQKSSQAPKLLFHYYDKDFNNEADTPDNFQSRRPNTSFCFLDIRSPGLGDTAMYLCATSSGQVASYEQYFGPGTRLTVT.

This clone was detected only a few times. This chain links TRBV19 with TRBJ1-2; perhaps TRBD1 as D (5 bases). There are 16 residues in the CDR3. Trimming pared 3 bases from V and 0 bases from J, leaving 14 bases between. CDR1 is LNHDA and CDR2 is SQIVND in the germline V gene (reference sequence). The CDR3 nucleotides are TGTGCCAGTAGTATGGCCCGGACACTTACTAACTATGGCTACACCTTC. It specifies CASSMARTLTNYGYTF.

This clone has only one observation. CDR3 bases: TGTGCCAGCAGTTTGGTGGCAGGGGGCCTGGAAGAGCAGTACTTC. This gives the protein CASSLVAGGLEEQYF. The gene calls are TRBV27 and TRBJ2-7; TRBD1 aligns across 8 bases. This CDR3 has 15 residues. CDR1 MNHEY and CDR2 SMNVEV come from the germline V gene (reference sequence). V was clipped by 3 bases and J by 7 bases; unmatched bases: 11.